This T cell receptor (beta chain) was recorded in a study of blood T cell repertoires in COVID-19. At the level of the study: From the United States, Italy and Spain came samples of acute and convalescent COVID-19. Nucleic acid was either cDNA or gDNA, and it came from T cells, B-cell-depleted T cells, or PBMCs.

Germline CDR1 reads DFQATT; CDR2 reads SNEGSKA (reference sequence). Trimming took 3 bases from V and 0 from J, leaving 12 bases between them. There are 15 residues in the CDR3. Self-reported history from a screening survey and questionnaire set each donor's cohort. The method was immunoSEQ multiplex PCR; TCRdb's version includes in-frame clones alone and lacks a portion of them. The sample carries about 340,000 clones, 80% to 90% recorded once. The TCR comes from a woman aged 40 to 50 with acute COVID-19. Sequencing input: PBMCs or T cells enriched from blood (not recorded which). This chain joins TRBV20-1 and TRBJ1-5; D possibly corresponds to TRBD1 (5 bases). The CDR3 is CSASRGGNSNQPQHF. The CDR3 DNA is TGCAGTGCTAGTAGGGGTGGAAATAGCAATCAGCCCCAGCATTTT.